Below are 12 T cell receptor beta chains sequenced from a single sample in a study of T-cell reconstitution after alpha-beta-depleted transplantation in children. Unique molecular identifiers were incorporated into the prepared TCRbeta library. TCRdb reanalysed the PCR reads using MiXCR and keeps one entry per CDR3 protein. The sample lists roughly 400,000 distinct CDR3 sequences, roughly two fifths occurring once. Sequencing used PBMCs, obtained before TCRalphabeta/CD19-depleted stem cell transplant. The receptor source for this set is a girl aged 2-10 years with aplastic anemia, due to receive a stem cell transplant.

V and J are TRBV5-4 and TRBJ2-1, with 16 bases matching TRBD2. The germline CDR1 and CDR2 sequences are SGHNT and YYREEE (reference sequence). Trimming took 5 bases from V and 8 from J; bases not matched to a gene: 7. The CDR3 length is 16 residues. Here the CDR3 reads CASRPGTSGRADEQFF. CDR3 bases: TGTGCCAGCAGGCCCGGGACTAGCGGGAGGGCCGATGAGCAGTTCTTC.

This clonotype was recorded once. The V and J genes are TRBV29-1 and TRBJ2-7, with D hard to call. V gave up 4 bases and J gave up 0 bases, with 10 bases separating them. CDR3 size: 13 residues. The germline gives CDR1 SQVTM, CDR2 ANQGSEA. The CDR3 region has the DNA TGCAGCGTTGTTTGGCGACTCTCCTACGAGCAGTACTTC. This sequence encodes CSVVWRLSYEQYF.

CDR3 sequence: CASSTGRSQPQHF. As DNA, the CDR3 is TGTGCCAGCAGTACAGGGCGCAGCCAGCCCCAGCATTTT. V gene TRBV28 combines with J gene TRBJ1-5; possibly TRBD1 for D (6 bases). The CDR3 runs 13 residues. The germline V and J ends were trimmed by 5 bases and 7 bases, with 12 bases remaining between them. Germline assignment: CDR1 MDHEN and CDR2 SYDVKM. The complete variable domain, with remaining parts taken from reference TRBV28 and TRBJ1-5, reads DVKVTQSSRYLVKRTGEKVFLECVQDMDHENMFWYRQDPGLGLRLIYFSYDVKMKEKGDIPEGYSVSREKKERFSLILESASTNQTSMYLCASSTGRSQPQHFGDGTRLSIL.

This chain's CDR3 is CASKTGDTGELFF. DNA of the CDR3: TGTGCCAGCAAGACGGGAGACACCGGGGAGCTGTTTTTT. V gene TRBV28 combines with J gene TRBJ2-2; a weak D match, TRBD2 (6 bases). Looked up from germline, CDR1 is MDHEN and CDR2 is SYDVKM. This CDR3 is 13 amino acids long. Trimming stripped 7 bases from V and 3 bases from J, with 9 bases between.

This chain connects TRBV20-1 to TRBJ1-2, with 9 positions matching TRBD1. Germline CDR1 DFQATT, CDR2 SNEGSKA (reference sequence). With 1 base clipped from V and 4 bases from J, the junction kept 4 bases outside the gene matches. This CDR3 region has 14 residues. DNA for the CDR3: TGCAGTGCTAGAGTTGGGACAGGGCTCTATGGCTACACCTTC. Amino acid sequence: CSARVGTGLYGYTF.

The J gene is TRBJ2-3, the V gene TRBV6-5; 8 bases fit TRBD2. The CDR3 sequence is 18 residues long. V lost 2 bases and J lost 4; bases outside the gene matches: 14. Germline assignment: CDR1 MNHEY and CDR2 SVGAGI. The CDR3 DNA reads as TGTGCCAGCAGTTACATCGCGGGGGGCGTCGTTAGGTCAGATACGCAGTATTTT. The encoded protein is CASSYIAGGVVRSDTQYF.

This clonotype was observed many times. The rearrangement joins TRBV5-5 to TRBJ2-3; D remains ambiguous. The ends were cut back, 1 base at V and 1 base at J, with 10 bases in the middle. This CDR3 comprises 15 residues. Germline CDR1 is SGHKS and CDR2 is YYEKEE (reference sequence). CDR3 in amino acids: CASSLYVVGTDTQYF. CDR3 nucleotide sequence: TGTGCCAGCAGCTTGTATGTGGTGGGCACAGATACGCAGTATTTT.

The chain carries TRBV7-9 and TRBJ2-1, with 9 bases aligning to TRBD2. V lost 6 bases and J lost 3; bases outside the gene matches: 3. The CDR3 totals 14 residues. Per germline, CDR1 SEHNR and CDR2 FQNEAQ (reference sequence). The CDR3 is CASSAGGGYNEQFF. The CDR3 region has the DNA TGTGCCAGCAGTGCGGGAGGGGGCTACAATGAGCAGTTCTTC. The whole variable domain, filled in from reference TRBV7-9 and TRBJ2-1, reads DTGVSQNPRHKITKRGQNVTFRCDPISEHNRLYWYRQTLGQGPEFLTYFQNEAQLEKSRLLSDRFSAERPKGSFSTLEIQRTEQGDSAMYLCASSAGGGYNEQFFGPGTRLTVL.

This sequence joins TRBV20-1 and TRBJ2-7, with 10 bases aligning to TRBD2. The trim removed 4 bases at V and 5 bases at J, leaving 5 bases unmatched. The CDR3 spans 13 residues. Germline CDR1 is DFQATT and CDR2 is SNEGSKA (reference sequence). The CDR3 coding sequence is TGCAGTGCTATTCTAGCGGGAGTGGACGAGCAGTACTTC. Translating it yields CSAILAGVDEQYF.

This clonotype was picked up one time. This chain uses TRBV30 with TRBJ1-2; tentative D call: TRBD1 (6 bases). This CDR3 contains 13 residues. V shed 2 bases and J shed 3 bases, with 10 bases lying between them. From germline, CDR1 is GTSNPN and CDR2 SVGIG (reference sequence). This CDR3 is CAWSPQGYYGYTF. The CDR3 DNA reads TGTGCCTGGAGTCCACAGGGTTACTATGGCTACACCTTC.

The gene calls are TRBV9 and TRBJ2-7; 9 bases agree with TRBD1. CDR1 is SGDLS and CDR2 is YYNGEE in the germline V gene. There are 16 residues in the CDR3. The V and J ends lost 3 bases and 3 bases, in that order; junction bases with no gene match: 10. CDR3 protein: CASSEGTGQGFYEQYF. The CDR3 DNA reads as TGTGCCAGCAGCGAGGGGACGGGACAGGGCTTCTACGAGCAGTACTTC.

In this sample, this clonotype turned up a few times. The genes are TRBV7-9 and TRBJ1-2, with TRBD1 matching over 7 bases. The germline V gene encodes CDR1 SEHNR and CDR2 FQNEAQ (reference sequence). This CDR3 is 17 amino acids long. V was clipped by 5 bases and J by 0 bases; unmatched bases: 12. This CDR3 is CASSPTGAESTNYGYTF. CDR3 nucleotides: TGTGCCAGCAGCCCAACAGGGGCAGAGTCAACTAACTATGGCTACACCTTC.